Each of the 5 T cell receptor beta chains below was sequenced from the same sample in a study of blood T cell repertoires in COVID-19. Clones were sequenced by immunoSEQ multiplex PCR, and TCRdb holds only the in-frame ones, with some missing. The sample consists of more than 60,000 clones, around nine tenths of them appearing once. The sequenced material came from peripheral blood. The origin of the receptors is a woman of 80 years or more with active or convalescent COVID-19.

The rearrangement uses TRBV6-5 and TRBJ2-2; D is unresolved. V lost 5 bases and J 4 bases, leaving 8 bases between the germline ends. Germline CDR1 is MNHEY and CDR2 is SVGAGI. The CDR3 spans 13 residues. The CDR3 here is CASSQYSTGELFF. The CDR3 nucleotides read TGTGCCAGCAGTCAATATAGCACCGGGGAGCTGTTTTTT.

The chain links TRBV5-1 to TRBJ1-3; D gene uncertain. The CDR3 runs 15 residues. The germline CDR1 and CDR2 sequences are SGHRS and YFSETQ. V was clipped by 0 bases and J by 0 bases, with 7 bases between them. The CDR3 nucleotides are TGCGCCAGCAGCTTGGCAGCGAGCTCTGGAAACACCATATATTTT. Translated: CASSLAASSGNTIYF.

The chain combines TRBV24-1 with TRBJ2-1; D may be TRBD1 (6 bases). CDR1 and CDR2 (germline): KGHDR, SFDVKD. Trimming cost V 3 bases and J 3 bases, with 14 bases left between them. The CDR3 contains 16 residues. The CDR3: CATSDPRQAFYNEQFF. The CDR3 DNA sequence: TGTGCCACCAGTGATCCACGACAGGCTTTCTACAATGAGCAGTTCTTC.

This chain joins TRBV23-1 and TRBJ1-2; 9 bases match TRBD1. TRBV23-1 belongs to the ORF category, with a function that is uncertain. V dropped 2 bases and J dropped 6; count of bases not matched to a gene: 4. This CDR3 is 14 amino acids long. The CDR3 DNA reads TGCGCCAGCAGTCAAAGGGACAGGGATCATGGCTACACCTTC. The encoded protein is CASSQRDRDHGYTF.

The chain uses TRBV19 and TRBJ1-1, with a tentative D call TRBD1 (6 bases). With 9 bases removed from V and 7 bases from J, the gap between germline ends came to 15 bases. The CDR3 has 12 amino acids. In germline, CDR1 is LNHDA, CDR2 SQIVND (reference sequence). The CDR3 here is CASKTGSHEAFF. The CDR3 DNA follows: TGTGCCAGCAAGACAGGCAGCCATGAAGCTTTCTTT.